Detailed here is one T cell receptor (beta chain). Germline CDR1 SQVTM, CDR2 ANQGSEA. V gave up 7 bases and J gave up 3 bases, with 12 bases separating them. The CDR3 spans 12 residues. Some clones are missing from TCRdb's copy, which holds only in-frame ones; the method was immunoSEQ multiplex PCR. The data show approximately 60,000 clones, with around 83% seen just once and 0.7% held by the top ten. This sample is part of a study of OX40 agonist ivuxolimab in advanced cancers. Study context: In three patients, partial responses were observed, one with hepatocellular carcinoma and two with cutaneous melanoma.

This chain joins TRBV29-1 and TRBJ2-5, with no clear D. The sequencing used CD4+ or CD8+ T cells sorted from blood, collected in a trial of the OX40 agonist ivuxolimab. This TCR came from an adult with an advanced solid tumor such as melanoma, head and neck, liver or kidney cancer. The CDR3 DNA is TGCAGCGCGTGGGTGGAAGAAGAGACCCAGTACTTC. Translated: CSAWVEEETQYF.